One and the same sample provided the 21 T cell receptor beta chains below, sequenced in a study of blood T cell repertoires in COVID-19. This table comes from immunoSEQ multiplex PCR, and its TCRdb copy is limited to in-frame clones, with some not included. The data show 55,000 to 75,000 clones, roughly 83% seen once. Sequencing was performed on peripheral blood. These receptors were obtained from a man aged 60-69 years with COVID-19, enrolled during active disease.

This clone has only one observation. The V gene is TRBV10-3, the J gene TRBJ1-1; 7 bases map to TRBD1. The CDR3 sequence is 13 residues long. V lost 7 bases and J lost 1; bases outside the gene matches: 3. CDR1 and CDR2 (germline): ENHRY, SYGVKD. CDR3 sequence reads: CAITGTENTEAFF. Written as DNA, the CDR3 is TGTGCCATCACTGGGACAGAGAACACTGAAGCTTTCTTT.

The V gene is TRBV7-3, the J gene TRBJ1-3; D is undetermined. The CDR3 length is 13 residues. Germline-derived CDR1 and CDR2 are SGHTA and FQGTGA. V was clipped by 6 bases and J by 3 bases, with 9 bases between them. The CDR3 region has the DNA TGTGCCAGCAGTCAGATGATTGGAAACACCATATATTTT. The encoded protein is CASSQMIGNTIYF.

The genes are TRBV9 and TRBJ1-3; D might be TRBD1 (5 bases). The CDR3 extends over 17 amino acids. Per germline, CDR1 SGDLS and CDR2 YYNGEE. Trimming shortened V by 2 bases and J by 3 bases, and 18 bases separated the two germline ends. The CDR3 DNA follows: TGTGCCAGCAGCGTTACAATACCAGGGTCTAATGGAAACACCATATATTTT. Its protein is CASSVTIPGSNGNTIYF.

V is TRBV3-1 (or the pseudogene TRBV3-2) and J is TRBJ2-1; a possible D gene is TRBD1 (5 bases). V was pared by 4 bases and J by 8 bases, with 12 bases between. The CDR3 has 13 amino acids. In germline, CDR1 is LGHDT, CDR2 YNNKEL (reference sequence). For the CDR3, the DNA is TGTGCCAGCAGCCTAAACCCAGGGTATGAGCAGTTCTTC. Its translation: CASSLNPGYEQFF.

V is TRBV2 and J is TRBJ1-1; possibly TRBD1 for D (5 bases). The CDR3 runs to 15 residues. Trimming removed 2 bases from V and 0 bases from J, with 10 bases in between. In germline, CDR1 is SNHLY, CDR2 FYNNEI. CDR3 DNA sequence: TGTGCCAGCAGTGAAAGGGGCGGAATGAACACTGAAGCTTTCTTT. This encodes CASSERGGMNTEAFF. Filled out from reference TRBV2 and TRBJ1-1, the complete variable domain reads EPEVTQTPSHQVTQMGQEVILRCVPISNHLYFYWYRQILGQKVEFLVSFYNNEISEKSEIFDDQFSVERPDGSNFTLKIRSTKLEDSAMYFCASSERGGMNTEAFFGQGTRLTVV.

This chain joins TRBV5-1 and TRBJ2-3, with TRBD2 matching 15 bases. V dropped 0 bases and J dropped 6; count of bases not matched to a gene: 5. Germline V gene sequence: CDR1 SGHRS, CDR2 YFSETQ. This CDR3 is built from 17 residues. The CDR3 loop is CASSLEGLAGGWDTQYF. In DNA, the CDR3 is TGCGCCAGCAGCTTGGAGGGACTAGCGGGAGGTTGGGATACGCAGTATTTT.

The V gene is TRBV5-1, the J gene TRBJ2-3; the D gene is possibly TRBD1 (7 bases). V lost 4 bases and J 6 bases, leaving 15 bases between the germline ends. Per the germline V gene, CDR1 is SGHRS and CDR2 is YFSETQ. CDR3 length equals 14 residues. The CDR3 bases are TGCGCCAGCAGCCGCGGGACAGAACCGGATACGCAGTATTTT. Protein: CASSRGTEPDTQYF.

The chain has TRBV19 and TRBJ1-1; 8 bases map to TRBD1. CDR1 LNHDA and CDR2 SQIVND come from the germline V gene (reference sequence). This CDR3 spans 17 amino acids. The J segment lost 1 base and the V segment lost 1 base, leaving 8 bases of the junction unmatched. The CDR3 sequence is CASSIVRDRKENTEAFF. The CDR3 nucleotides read TGTGCCAGTAGTATAGTTAGGGACAGGAAAGAGAACACTGAAGCTTTCTTT.

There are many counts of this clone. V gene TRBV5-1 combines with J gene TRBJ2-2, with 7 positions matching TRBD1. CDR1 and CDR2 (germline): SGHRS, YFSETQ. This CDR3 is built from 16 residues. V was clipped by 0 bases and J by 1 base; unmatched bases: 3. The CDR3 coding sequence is TGCGCCAGCAGCTTGGAGACAGGGTGGAACACCGGGGAGCTGTTTTTT. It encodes CASSLETGWNTGELFF.

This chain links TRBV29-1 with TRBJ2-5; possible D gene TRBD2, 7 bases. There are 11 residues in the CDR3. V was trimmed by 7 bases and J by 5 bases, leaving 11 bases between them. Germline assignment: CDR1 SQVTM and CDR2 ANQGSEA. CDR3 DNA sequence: TGCAGCGGGGGGGGCCAGGAGACCCAGTACTTC. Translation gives CSGGGQETQYF.

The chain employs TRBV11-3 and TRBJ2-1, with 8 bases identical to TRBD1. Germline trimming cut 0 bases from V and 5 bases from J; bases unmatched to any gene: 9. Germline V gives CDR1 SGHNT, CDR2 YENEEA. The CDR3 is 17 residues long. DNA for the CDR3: TGTGCCAGCAGCTTAGAATACACGGACAGGGAAGACAATGAGCAGTTCTTC. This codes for CASSLEYTDREDNEQFF.

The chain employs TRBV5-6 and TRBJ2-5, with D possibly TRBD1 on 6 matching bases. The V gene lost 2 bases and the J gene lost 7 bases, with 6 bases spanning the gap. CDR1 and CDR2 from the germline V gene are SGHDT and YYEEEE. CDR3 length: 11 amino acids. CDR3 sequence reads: CASSLQGTQYF. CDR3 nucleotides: TGTGCCAGCAGCTTACAGGGGACCCAGTACTTC.

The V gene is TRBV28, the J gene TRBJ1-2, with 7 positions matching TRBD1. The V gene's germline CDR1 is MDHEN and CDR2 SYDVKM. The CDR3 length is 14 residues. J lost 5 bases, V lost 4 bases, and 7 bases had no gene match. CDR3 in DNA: TGTGCCAGCAGTTCCCCGACAGGGAGGTATGGCTACACCTTC. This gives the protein CASSSPTGRYGYTF.

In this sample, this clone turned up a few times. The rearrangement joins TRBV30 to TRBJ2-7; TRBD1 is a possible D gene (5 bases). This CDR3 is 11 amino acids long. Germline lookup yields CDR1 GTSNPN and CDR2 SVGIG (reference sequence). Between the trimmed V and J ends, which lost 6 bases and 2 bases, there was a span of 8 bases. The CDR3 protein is CACDSPYEQYF. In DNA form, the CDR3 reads TGTGCCTGTGACAGTCCCTACGAGCAGTACTTC.

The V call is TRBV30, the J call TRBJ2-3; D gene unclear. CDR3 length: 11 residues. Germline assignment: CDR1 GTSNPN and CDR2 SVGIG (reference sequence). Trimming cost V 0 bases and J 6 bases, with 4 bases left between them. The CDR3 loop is CAWSVGDTQYF. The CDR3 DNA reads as TGTGCCTGGAGTGTCGGGGATACGCAGTATTTT.

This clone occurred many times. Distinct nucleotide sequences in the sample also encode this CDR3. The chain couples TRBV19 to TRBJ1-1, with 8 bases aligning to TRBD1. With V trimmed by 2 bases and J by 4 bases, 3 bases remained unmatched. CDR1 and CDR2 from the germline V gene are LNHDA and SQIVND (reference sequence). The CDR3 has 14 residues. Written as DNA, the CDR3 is TGTGCCAGTAGTATACAGGGGGCGGGCACTGAAGCTTTCTTT. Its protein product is CASSIQGAGTEAFF.

The CDR3: CSVMEQSSYNSPLHF. In DNA form, the CDR3 reads TGCAGCGTGATGGAACAGTCCTCCTATAATTCACCCCTCCACTTT. J is TRBJ1-6 and V is TRBV29-1; D unclear. The V gene lost 6 bases and the J gene lost 0 bases, with 12 bases spanning the gap. This CDR3 contains 15 residues. Germline V lookup: CDR1 SQVTM, CDR2 ANQGSEA.

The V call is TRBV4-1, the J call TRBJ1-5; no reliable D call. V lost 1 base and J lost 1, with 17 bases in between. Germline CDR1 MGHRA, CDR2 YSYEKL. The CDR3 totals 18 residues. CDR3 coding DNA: TGCGCCAGCAGCCAAGGTGCCCCGGAGGCAACAAGCAATCAGCCCCAGCATTTT. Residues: CASSQGAPEATSNQPQHF.

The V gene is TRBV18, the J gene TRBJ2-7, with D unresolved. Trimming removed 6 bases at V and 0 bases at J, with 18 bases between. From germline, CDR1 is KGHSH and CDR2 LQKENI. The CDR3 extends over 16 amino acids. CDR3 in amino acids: CASSFTTQSSSYEQYF. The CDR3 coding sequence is TGTGCCAGCTCTTTTACGACGCAGTCTAGCTCCTACGAGCAGTACTTC.

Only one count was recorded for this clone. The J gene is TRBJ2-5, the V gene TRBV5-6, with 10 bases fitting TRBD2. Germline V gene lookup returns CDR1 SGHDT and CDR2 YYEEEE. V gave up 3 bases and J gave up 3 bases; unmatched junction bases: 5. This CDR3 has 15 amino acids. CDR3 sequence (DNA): TGTGCCAGCAGCTCCCAGCGGGAGGGGAAAGAGACCCAGTACTTC. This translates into CASSSQREGKETQYF.

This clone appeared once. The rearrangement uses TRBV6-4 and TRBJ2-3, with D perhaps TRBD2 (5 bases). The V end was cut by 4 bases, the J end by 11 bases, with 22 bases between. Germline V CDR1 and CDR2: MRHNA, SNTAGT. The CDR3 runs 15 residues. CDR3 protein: CASSAYPGYDEKQYF. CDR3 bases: TGTGCCAGCAGTGCCTACCCGGGGTATGATGAAAAGCAGTATTTT.